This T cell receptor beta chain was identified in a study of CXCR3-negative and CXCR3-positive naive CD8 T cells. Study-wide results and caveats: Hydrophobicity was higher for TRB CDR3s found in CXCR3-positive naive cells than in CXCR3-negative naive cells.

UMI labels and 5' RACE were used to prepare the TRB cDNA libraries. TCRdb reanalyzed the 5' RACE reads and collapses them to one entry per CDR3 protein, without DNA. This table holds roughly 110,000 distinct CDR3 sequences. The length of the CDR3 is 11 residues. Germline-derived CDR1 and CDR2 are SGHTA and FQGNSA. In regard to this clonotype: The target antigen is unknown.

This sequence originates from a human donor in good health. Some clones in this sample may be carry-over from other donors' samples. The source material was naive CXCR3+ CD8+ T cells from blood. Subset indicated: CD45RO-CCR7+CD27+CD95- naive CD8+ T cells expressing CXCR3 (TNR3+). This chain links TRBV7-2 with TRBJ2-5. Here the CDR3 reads CASTQMDTQYF.